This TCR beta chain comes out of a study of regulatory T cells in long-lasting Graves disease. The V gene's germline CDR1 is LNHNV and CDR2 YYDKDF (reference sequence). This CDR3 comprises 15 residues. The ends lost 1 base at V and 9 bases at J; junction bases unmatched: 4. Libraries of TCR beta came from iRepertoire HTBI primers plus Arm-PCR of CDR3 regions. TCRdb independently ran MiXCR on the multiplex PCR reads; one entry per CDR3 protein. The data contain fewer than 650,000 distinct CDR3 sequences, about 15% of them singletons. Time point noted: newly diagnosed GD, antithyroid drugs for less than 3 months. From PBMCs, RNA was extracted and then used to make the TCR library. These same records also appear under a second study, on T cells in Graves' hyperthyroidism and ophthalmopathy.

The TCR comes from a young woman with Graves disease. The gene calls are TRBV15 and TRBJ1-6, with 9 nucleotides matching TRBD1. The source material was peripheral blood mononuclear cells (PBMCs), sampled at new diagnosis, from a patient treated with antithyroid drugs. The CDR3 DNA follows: TGTGCCACCAGCAGAGTGGGACAGGGAGGTTCACCCCTCCACTTT. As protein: CATSRVGQGGSPLHF.